This T cell receptor beta chain was documented in a study of response to subunit inactivated influenza vaccine. Concerning this clonotype: As yet, its antigen is unknown.

Whole-study findings and limits: That few new T cells are recruited by each seasonal influenza vaccination was the authors' suggestion.

Germline V gives CDR1 DFQATT, CDR2 SNEGSKA (reference sequence). The CDR3 spans 13 residues. TCRdb fed the RT-PCR reads into MiXCR, producing one record per CDR3 protein. The repertoire has about 180,000 distinct CDR3 sequences, around a tenth of them found once; the top ten carry approximately 11%. This rearrangement joins TRBV20-1 to TRBJ2-3, with 14 bases fitting TRBD2. The source material was non-naive T cells sorted from PBMCs, sampled on the day of vaccination. This sequence originates from a man aged 50 to 60 who received an inactivated influenza vaccine. The CDR3 region is CKGTSGSLDTQYF. In DNA, the CDR3 is TGCAAAGGGACTAGCGGGAGTTTAGATACGCAGTATTTT.